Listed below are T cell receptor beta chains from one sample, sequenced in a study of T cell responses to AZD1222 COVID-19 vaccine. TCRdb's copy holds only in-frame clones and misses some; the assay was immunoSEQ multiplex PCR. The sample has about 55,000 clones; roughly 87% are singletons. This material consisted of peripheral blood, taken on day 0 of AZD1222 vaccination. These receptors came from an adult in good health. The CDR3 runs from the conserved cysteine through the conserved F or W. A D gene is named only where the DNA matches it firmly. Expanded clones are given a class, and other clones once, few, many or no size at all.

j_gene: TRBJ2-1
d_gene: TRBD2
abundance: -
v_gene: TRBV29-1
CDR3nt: TGCAGCACTACCCCCGGGACTAGCGGGGGGGAGCAGTTCTTC
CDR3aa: CSTTPGTSGGEQFF

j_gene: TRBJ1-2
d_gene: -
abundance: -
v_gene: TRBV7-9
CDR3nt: TGTGCCAGCAGCTTAGATGGGAAGAACTATGGCTACACCTTC
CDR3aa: CASSLDGKNYGYTF

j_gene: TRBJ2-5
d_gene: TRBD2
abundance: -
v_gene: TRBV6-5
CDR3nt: TGTGCCAGCAGTCTAGCGGGGGCCGGGGAGGAGACCCAGTACTTC
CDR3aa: CASSLAGAGEETQYF

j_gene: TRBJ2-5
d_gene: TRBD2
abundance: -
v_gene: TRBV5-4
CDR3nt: TGTGCCAGCAGCTTTCGACTAGCGGGGGGGCAGGAGACCCAGTACTTC
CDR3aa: CASSFRLAGGQETQYF

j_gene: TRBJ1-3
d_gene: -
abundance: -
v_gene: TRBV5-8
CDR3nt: TGTGCCAGCAGCCTGGGGGAGAGCTCTGGAAACACCATATATTTT
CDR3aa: CASSLGESSGNTIYF

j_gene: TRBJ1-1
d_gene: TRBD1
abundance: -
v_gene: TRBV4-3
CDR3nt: TGCGCCAGCAGCCCCCGGGACAGCCTGAACACTGAAGCTTTCTTT
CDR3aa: CASSPRDSLNTEAFF

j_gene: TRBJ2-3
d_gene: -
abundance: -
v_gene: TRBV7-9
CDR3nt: TGTGCCAGCAGCTTAGGGGTTGATACGCAGTATTTT
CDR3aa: CASSLGVDTQYF

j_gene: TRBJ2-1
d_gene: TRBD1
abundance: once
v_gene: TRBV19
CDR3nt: TGTGCCAGTAGCGGGACAGGGTCATTACGGAATGAGCAGTTCTTC
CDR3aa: CASSGTGSLRNEQFF

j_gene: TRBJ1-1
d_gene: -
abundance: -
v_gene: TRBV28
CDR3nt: TGTGCCAGCGATAGGAAGGGAGGCACTGAAGCTTTCTTT
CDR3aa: CASDRKGGTEAFF

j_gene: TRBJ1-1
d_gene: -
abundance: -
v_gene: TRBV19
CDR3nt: TGTGCCAGTAGAGATATCGCTAAGGGTGAGACTGAAGCTTTCTTT
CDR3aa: CASRDIAKGETEAFF

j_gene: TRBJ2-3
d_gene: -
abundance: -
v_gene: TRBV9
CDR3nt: TGTGCCAGCAGCCCCCGGATGGAGACGCAGTATTTT
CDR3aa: CASSPRMETQYF

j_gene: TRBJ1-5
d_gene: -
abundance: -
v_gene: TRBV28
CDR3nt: TGTGCCAGCAGGGGTTCGGGGGGCAATCAGCCCCAGCATTTT
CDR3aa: CASRGSGGNQPQHF

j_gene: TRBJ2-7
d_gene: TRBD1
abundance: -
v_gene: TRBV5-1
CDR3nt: TGCGCCAGCAGCTACACAGGGGGCGGGGAATCCTACGAGCAGTACTTC
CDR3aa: CASSYTGGGESYEQYF

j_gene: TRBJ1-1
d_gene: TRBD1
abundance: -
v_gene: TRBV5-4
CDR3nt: TGTGCCAGCAGCGTTGCAGGGGGCTTGAACACTGAAGCTTTCTTT
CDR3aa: CASSVAGGLNTEAFF

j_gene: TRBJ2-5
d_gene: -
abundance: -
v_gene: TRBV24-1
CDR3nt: TGTGCCACCAGTGATCCAGGACAGCTCCAAGAGACCCAGTACTTC
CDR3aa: CATSDPGQLQETQYF

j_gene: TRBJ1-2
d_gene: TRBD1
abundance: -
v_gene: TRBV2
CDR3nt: TGTGCGAGTCTAGACAGGGGGGACTATGGCTACACCTTC
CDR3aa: CASLDRGDYGYTF

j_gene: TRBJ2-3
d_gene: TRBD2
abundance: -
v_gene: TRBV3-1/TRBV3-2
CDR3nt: TGTGCCAGCAGCCAAGATCGGGCTAGCGGGGGCACAGATACGCAGTATTTT
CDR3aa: CASSQDRASGGTDTQYF

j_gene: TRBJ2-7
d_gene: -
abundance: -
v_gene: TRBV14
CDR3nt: TGTGCCAGCAGCCAAGCCGTCTCCTACGAGCAGTACTTC
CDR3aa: CASSQAVSYEQYF

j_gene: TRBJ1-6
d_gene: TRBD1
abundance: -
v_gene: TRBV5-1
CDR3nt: TGCGCCAGCAGCCTCGGGCAGGGGGGAAAAGATTCACCCCTCCACTTT
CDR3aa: CASSLGQGGKDSPLHF

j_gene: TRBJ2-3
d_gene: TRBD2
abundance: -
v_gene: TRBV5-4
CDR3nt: TGTGCCAGCAGCTACCATACTAGCGGGGGAGTATATACGCAGTATTTT
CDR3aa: CASSYHTSGGVYTQYF

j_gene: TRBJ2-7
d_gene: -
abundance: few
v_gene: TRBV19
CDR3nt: TGTGCCAGTAGTAAGACAGATTCCTACGAGCAGTACTTC
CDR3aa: CASSKTDSYEQYF

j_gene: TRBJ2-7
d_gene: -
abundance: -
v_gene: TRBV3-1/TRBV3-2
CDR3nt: TGTGCCAGCAGCCAAGTCATGGGCTACGAGCAGTACTTC
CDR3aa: CASSQVMGYEQYF

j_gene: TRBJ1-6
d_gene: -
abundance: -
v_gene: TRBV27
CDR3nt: TGTGCCAGCAGTTCAACAAGGGGAGGTTCACCCCTCCACTTT
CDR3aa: CASSSTRGGSPLHF

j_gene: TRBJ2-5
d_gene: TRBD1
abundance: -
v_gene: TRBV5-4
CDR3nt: TGTGCCAGCAGCTATCCACCACTCACAGGGGTCGAGACCCAGTACTTC
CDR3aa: CASSYPPLTGVETQYF

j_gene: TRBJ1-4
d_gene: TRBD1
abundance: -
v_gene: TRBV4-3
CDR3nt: TGCGCCAGCGGACAGGGGGCGCTCGGTGAAAAACTGTTTTTT
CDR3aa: CASGQGALGEKLFF

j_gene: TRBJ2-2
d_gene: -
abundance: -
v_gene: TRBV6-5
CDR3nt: TGTGCCAGCAGTTGGGTTAGGAACACCGGGGAGCTGTTTTTT
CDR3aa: CASSWVRNTGELFF

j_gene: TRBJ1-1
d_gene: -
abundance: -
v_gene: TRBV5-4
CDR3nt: TGTGCCAGCGGAAAGGGGAACACTGAAGCTTTCTTT
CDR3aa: CASGKGNTEAFF

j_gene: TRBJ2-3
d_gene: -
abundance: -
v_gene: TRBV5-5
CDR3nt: TGTGCCAGCAGCTTGGCGGCAGATACGCAGTATTTT
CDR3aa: CASSLAADTQYF

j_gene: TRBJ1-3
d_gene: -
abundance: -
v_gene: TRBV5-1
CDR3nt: TGCGCCAGCAGCTTGGAGGCCCGTAGTGGTCCTGGAAACACCATATATTTT
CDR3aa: CASSLEARSGPGNTIYF

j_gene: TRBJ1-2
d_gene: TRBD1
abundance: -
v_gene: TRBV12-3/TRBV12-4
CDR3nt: TGTGCCAGCAGTGCACAGGGGAACTATGGCTACACCTTC
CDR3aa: CASSAQGNYGYTF

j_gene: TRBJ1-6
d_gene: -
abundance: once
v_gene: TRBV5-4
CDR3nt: TGTGCCAGCAGCTTAAGAGCGTCCTCGGGGAATTCACCCCTCCACTTT
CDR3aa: CASSLRASSGNSPLHF

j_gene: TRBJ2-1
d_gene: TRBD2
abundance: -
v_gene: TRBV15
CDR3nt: TGTGCCACCAGCAGATCGCTAGCGGGGGGCCTCAATGAGCAGTTCTTC
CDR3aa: CATSRSLAGGLNEQFF

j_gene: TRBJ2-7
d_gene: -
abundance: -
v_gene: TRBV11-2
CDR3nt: TGTGCCAGCAGCCGCCCAGGCAGGCGGAATCACGAGCAGTACTTC
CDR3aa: CASSRPGRRNHEQYF

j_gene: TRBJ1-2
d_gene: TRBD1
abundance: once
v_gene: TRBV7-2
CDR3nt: TGTGCCAGCAGCACCCACGTATCGGGACAGGGCTATGGCTACACCTTC
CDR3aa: CASSTHVSGQGYGYTF

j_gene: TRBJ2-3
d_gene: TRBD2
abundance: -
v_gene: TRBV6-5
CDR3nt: TGTGCCAGCAGTTACACGTCCCGGGGGGACACAGATACGCAGTATTTT
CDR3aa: CASSYTSRGDTDTQYF

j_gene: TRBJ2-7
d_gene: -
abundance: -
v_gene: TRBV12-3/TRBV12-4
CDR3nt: TGTGCCAGCAGTTTGTGGGGTCACGAGCAGTACTTC
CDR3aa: CASSLWGHEQYF

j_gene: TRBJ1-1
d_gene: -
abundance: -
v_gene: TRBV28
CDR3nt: TGTGCCAGCAGTCCAACTGACAGCCTGATGAACACTGAAGCTTTCTTT
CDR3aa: CASSPTDSLMNTEAFF

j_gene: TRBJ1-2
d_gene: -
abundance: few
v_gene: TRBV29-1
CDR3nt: TGCAGCGTCCCCCAGGCTGATCGGGGCGGCTACACCTTC
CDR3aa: CSVPQADRGGYTF

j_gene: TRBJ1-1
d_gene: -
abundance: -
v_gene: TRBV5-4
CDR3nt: TGTGCCAGCAGCTTGGGGACCCCCCTTGCTCAGAACACTGAAGCTTTCTTT
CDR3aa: CASSLGTPLAQNTEAFF

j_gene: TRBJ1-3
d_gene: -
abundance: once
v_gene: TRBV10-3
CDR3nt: TGTGCCATCAGTGAAATCCAGAGGCTCTCTGGAAACACCATATATTTT
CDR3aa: CAISEIQRLSGNTIYF

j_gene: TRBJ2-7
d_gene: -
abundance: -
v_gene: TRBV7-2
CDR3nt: TGTGCCAGCAGCTTAGGACAGAACTACGAGCAGTACTTC
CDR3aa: CASSLGQNYEQYF

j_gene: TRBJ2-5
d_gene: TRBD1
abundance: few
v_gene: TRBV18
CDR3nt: TGTGCCAGCTCACCAGCAGGGACAGGGAGGGGAGAGACCCAGTACTTC
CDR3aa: CASSPAGTGRGETQYF

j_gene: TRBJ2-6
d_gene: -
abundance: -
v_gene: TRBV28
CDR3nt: TGTGCCAGCACTCAACTTCTCTCTGGGGCCAACGTCCTGACTTTC
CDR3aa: CASTQLLSGANVLTF

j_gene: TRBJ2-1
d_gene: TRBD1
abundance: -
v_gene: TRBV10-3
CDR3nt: TGTGCCACCAGGGGGCAGGGGGCAGGTAGCTCCTACAATGAGCAGTTCTTC
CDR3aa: CATRGQGAGSSYNEQFF

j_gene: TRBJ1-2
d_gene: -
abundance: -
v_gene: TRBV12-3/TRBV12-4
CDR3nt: TGTGCCAGCACCATGACGAGTGGGTATGGCTACACCTTC
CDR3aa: CASTMTSGYGYTF

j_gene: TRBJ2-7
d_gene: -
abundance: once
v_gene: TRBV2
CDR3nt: TGTGCCAGCAGGAGGGGGGCGGGGACCTCCTACGAGCAGTACTTC
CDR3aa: CASRRGAGTSYEQYF

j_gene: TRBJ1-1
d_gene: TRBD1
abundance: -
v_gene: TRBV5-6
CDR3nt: TGTGCCAGCAGCCCGACAGGGGGCGAAGGTACTGAAGCTTTCTTT
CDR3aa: CASSPTGGEGTEAFF

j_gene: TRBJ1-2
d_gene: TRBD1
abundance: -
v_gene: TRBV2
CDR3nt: TGTGCCGGCACATCCGGGACAGACTATGGCTACACCTTC
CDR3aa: CAGTSGTDYGYTF

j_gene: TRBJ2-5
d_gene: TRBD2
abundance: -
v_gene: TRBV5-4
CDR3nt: TGTGCCAGCAGCTCTAGACTAGCGGGGTTCCAAGAGACCCAGTACTTC
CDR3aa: CASSSRLAGFQETQYF